This entry features one TCR beta chain sequence. Its antigen remains unidentified. Cells were stimulated with CMV-infected fibroblast lysates at approximately 10 ug/mL. CD40L-negative CD69-negative CD45RO-high memory CD4+ T cells were sorted as populations depleted of antigen-responding cells. These data belong to a study of persistence of HIV-infected CD4 T cells. Study as a whole: Isolated cells were CMV- and HIV-1 Gag-responding CD4+ T cells. Study results and limitations: TCR oligoclonality correlated with proviral oligoclonality in the same sorted populations.

The libraries were made with immunoSEQ version 4 in survey mode. Libraries were prepared by immunoSEQ multiplex PCR; TCRdb keeps only in-frame clonotypes and omits some of them. The table lists 25,000 to 35,000 clones, roughly four fifths of them singletons. With 1 base removed from V and 9 bases from J, the gap between germline ends came to 15 bases. CDR3 length: 14 residues. The V gene's germline CDR1 is SGHDN and CDR2 FVKESK. The rearrangement joins TRBV14 to TRBJ2-5; D is unresolved. This specimen was CD4+ T cells sorted from PBMCs after roughly 18-hour stimulation, taken from a patient who received antiretroviral therapy. The receptor's source is an adult man with HIV who was CMV-seropositive. DNA of the CDR3: TGTGCCAGCAGCCAAGTCCCCCTACCCTGGGCCCAGTACTTC. Translation: CASSQVPLPWAQYF.